This is a list of T cell receptor beta chains from one sample in a study of T cells in Graves' hyperthyroidism and ophthalmopathy. TCRdb used MiXCR to reprocess the multiplex PCR reads, holding one entry per CDR3 protein. Of a few hundred thousand distinct CDR3 sequences listed, more than 15% were seen once; the top ten hold around 14%. The sequenced sample was blood. These receptors originate from a woman aged 18-35 years with Graves' hyperthyroidism. Both conserved end residues are part of each CDR3. The order of the fields is D gene, J gene, clone size, V gene, CDR3 DNA, CDR3 protein. D genes are given only for firm matches. The size of a clone is reported for some rows only, either as once, few or many, or as a class for expanded clones.

>TRBD2|TRBJ2-1|many|TRBV10-3
TGTGCCATCATGCGGGAGGGCCGCTCCTACAATGAGCAGTTCTTC
CAIMREGRSYNEQFF
>TRBD1|TRBJ1-1|many|TRBV6-2/TRBV6-3
TGTGCCAGCAGGTCGGACAGGGCCATGAACACTGAAGCTTTCTTT
CASRSDRAMNTEAFF
>TRBD2|TRBJ2-3|NA|TRBV5-1
TGCGCCAGCAGCTGGAGACTAGCGGGGCTAGATACGCAGTATTTT
CASSWRLAGLDTQYF
>NA|TRBJ2-1|NA|TRBV7-9
TGTGCCAGCAGCTTGAAATCGGGAGAAAGGGAGCAGTTCTTC
CASSLKSGEREQFF
>TRBD1|TRBJ1-5|many|TRBV7-9
TGTGCCAGCAGCAGGACAGGGATTAGCAATCAGCCCCAGCATTTT
CASSRTGISNQPQHF
>NA|TRBJ2-7|NA|TRBV14
TGTGCCAGCAGCCAGCCGGGGAACGAGCAGTACTTC
CASSQPGNEQYF
>NA|TRBJ2-7|NA|TRBV4-1
TGCGCCAGCAGCCAAGGGAGGGGGGTCTACGAGCAGTACTTC
CASSQGRGVYEQYF
>NA|TRBJ2-7|few|TRBV6-1
TGTGCCAGCATCCTTAACGACGGACCCTACGAGCAGTACTTC
CASILNDGPYEQYF
>NA|TRBJ2-1|many|TRBV11-3
TGTGCCAGCATCGACGGGACGTTCTACAATGAGCAGTTCTTC
CASIDGTFYNEQFF
>NA|TRBJ2-7|NA|TRBV20-1
TGCAGTGCTAGAGATCTCCAGTGGGGCTCCGCCTACGAGCAGTACTTC
CSARDLQWGSAYEQYF
>NA|TRBJ2-3|many|TRBV5-1
TGCGCCAGCAGCGTAACCACAGATACGCAGTATTTT
CASSVTTDTQYF
>NA|TRBJ1-1|many|TRBV6-2/TRBV6-3
TGTGCCAGCAGTTACAACCGACAGGTCGGGACGGAAGCTTTCTTT
CASSYNRQVGTEAFF
>NA|TRBJ2-3|many|TRBV20-1
TGCAGTGCTAGAGACGCGATGAGGGGAAACACAGATACGCAGTATTTT
CSARDAMRGNTDTQYF